The 10 T cell receptor beta chains below come from one sample, sequenced in a study of persistence of HIV-infected CD4 T cells. Sequencing used immunoSEQ version 4 in survey mode. Assay: immunoSEQ multiplex PCR; the TCRdb copy retains only in-frame clones and omits some. Of just under 20,000 clones in the sample, around three quarters are singletons; the top ten hold 6.8%. Cells were stimulated with CMV-infected fibroblast lysates at approximately 10 ug/mL. CD4+ T cells upregulating both CD40 ligand and CD69 were sorted as responding cells. No antigen is known for these receptors. Specimen: CD4+ T cells sorted from PBMCs after approximately 18-hour stimulation, collected from a patient who received antiretroviral therapy. The receptors were sampled from an adult man with HIV who was CMV-seropositive.

The rearrangement joins TRBV19 to TRBJ1-4; D gene unclear. Germline V gene lookup returns CDR1 LNHDA and CDR2 SQIVND (reference sequence). The ends were cut back, 7 bases at V and 8 bases at J, with 20 bases in the middle. This CDR3 is built from 15 residues. The CDR3 region is CASTRIGAVREKLFF. The DNA of the CDR3 is TGTGCCAGTACCCGAATCGGCGCCGTCCGAGAAAAACTGTTTTTT.

This chain connects TRBV6-5 to TRBJ1-2; D is unresolved. This CDR3 has 13 residues. V was shortened by 8 bases and J by 5 bases, with 15 bases between the two germline ends. The germline CDR1 and CDR2 sequences are MNHEY and SVGAGI. In nucleotides, the CDR3 is TGTGCCAGCGGAACTACTTCGGGGTATGGCTACACCTTC. Translation gives CASGTTSGYGYTF.

The chain recombines TRBV19 with TRBJ2-2, with 8 bases aligning to TRBD1. V lost 5 bases and J lost 5; bases outside the gene matches: 4. Germline V gene lookup returns CDR1 LNHDA and CDR2 SQIVND (reference sequence). This CDR3 is 14 amino acids long. The CDR3 loop reads CASSPGQVTGELFF. The DNA of the CDR3 is TGTGCCAGTAGTCCGGGACAGGTGACCGGGGAGCTGTTTTTT.

In DNA form, the CDR3 reads TGTGCCAGCAGTTCGGCGGGGGGGGGCTCCTACGAGCAGTACTTC. This translates into CASSSAGGGSYEQYF. This chain uses TRBV6-2 or TRBV6-3 with TRBJ2-7; 9 bases agree with TRBD2. Germline V gene sequence: CDR1 MNHEY, CDR2 SVGEGT. The length of the CDR3 is 15 residues. With 4 bases clipped from V and 0 bases from J, the junction kept 4 bases outside the gene matches.

This clone was seen once. Germline is not matched at one junction end, which may reflect a read error. The V gene is TRBV3-1 (or the pseudogene TRBV3-2), the J gene TRBJ2-3; D not resolved. CDR3 length: 17 amino acids. Germline values: CDR1 LGHDT, CDR2 YNNKEL (reference sequence). CDR3 sequence: CASSDFNPICHQDTQYF. The DNA for the CDR3 is TGTGCCAGCAGCGATTTCAATCCCATTTGTCATCAAGATACTCAGTATTTT.

The chain combines TRBV6-5 with TRBJ1-2; 7 nucleotides line up with TRBD1. The CDR3 loop spans 13 amino acids. V was pared by 6 bases and J by 7 bases, with 8 bases of the junction left unmatched. The V gene's germline CDR1 is MNHEY and CDR2 SVGAGI. The CDR3 region has the DNA TGTGCCAGCAGACGGGAGGGGACAGCTGGCTACACCTTC. Its protein is CASRREGTAGYTF.

The chain links TRBV24-1 to TRBJ2-6; D gene ambiguous. Germline CDR1 reads KGHDR; CDR2 reads SFDVKD. Trimming took off 4 bases at V and 1 base at J, with 16 bases between the two ends. The CDR3 is 18 amino acids. The CDR3 here is CATSDPRVGSSGANVLTF. The CDR3 DNA reads TGTGCCACCAGTGACCCCCGAGTTGGGTCTTCTGGGGCCAACGTCCTGACTTTC.

V is TRBV2 and J is TRBJ1-1, with TRBD1 identical over 9 bases. The CDR3 runs to 14 residues. Germline V gene data show CDR1 as SNHLY and CDR2 as FYNNEI. The V and J ends lost 6 bases and 5 bases, in that order; junction bases with no gene match: 7. CDR3 coding DNA: TGTGCCAGCAGCTGGGGACAGGGCGGGACTGAAGCTTTCTTT. Amino acids: CASSWGQGGTEAFF.

This rearrangement joins TRBV11-2 to TRBJ2-3, with TRBD2 identical over 14 bases. The CDR3 consists of 18 residues. From germline, CDR1 is SGHAT and CDR2 FQNNGV. V was clipped by 5 bases and J by 2 bases; unmatched bases: 9. The CDR3 spells CASSPRPGLAGATDTQYF. In DNA, the CDR3 is TGTGCCAGCAGCCCTCGGCCGGGACTAGCGGGAGCCACAGATACGCAGTATTTT.

The chain has TRBV5-1 and TRBJ1-3, with TRBD1 as a possible D gene (5 bases). The germline V and J ends were trimmed by 4 bases and 0 bases, with 11 bases remaining between them. This CDR3 contains 15 residues. The germline CDR1 and CDR2 sequences are SGHRS and YFSETQ. The CDR3 spells CASSRTGDSGNTIYF. For the CDR3, the DNA is TGCGCCAGCAGCAGAACAGGAGACTCTGGAAACACCATATATTTT.